The present TCR beta chain was sequenced within a study of T cell responses to AZD1222 COVID-19 vaccine. Study results and caveats: Donors, mostly white British, included more females; clonal diversity was possibly underestimated. Baseline seropositives among AZD1222 recipients totaled only six.

Germline lookup yields CDR1 SNHLY and CDR2 FYNNEI. The CDR3 consists of 14 residues. The V end lost 3 bases, the J end lost 5 bases, and 10 bases lay between the germline ends. Produced via immunoSEQ multiplex PCR; TCRdb's table is partial and in-frame only. The sample has about 120,000 clones, roughly 91% seen once. Comment on this clone: Its specificity is not known.

This chain links TRBV2 with TRBJ1-4; D possibly corresponds to TRBD1 (6 bases). The origin of this receptor is an adult who received the AZD1222 COVID-19 vaccine. The sample was peripheral blood, taken 28 days after the second AZD1222 dose. CDR3 in DNA: TGTGCCAGCAGTGAGTCAGGGGCCAATGAAAAACTGTTTTTT. Translating gives CASSESGANEKLFF.